This T cell receptor (beta chain) was observed in a study of cytomegalovirus exposure and HLA in healthy donors. Study-level points and caveats: A few of the chains that were CMV-associated were confirmed in vitro to be specific for CMV antigens. Accurate HLA-A and HLA-B prediction from TCR beta sequences was reported for most subjects.

Primers for the PCR totalled 60 Vbeta and 13 Jbeta. Clones were sequenced by immunoSEQ multiplex PCR, and TCRdb holds only the in-frame ones, with some missing. There are 150,000 to 200,000 clones in the sample; around 86% occur only once, and about 4% lies in the top ten. CDR3 size: 15 residues. V shed 6 bases and J 5 bases; nucleotides not matched to a gene: 7. CDR1 is SNHLY, CDR2 FYNNEI, per germline. On this clone itself: Its antigen is unknown.

The sequencing sample was made of PBMCs. The chain couples TRBV2 to TRBJ2-2; 9 bases match TRBD1. The clonotype comes from a man aged 45-60 years in good health and CMV-seropositive. The CDR3 region is CASRGTGRKTGELFF. DNA of the CDR3: TGTGCCAGCAGGGGGACAGGGAGGAAAACCGGGGAGCTGTTTTTT.